This TCR beta chain comes out of a study of T cell responses to AZD1222 COVID-19 vaccine. For the study at large: Whether given at about 4 or about 12 weeks, second doses were pooled.

Assay: immunoSEQ multiplex PCR; the TCRdb copy retains only in-frame clones and omits some. The sample holds over 90,000 clones, approximately 88% seen once. This receptor was obtained from an adult in good health. Here the sequenced sample was peripheral blood, taken on day 0 of AZD1222 vaccination.

This CDR3 reads CASSFGQASPRFF. In nucleotides, the CDR3 is TGTGCCAGCAGCTTTGGACAGGCCTCTCCGAGATTCTTT. The rearrangement uses TRBV11-3 and TRBJ1-1; the match to TRBD1 covers 7 bases. V lost 3 bases to trimming and J lost 14 bases; unmatched junction nucleotides: 12. This CDR3 spans 13 amino acids. Germline values: CDR1 SGHNT, CDR2 YENEEA.